Each of the 24 T cell receptor beta chains below was sequenced from the same sample in a study of T cell responses to AZD1222 COVID-19 vaccine. Clones were sequenced by immunoSEQ multiplex PCR, and TCRdb holds only the in-frame ones, with some missing. Among around 150,000 clones listed, roughly 94% were seen once. Sequencing was performed on peripheral blood, taken on day 0 of AZD1222 vaccination. The receptors come from an adult in good health.

This clone showed up just once. V gene TRBV19 combines with J gene TRBJ2-1; D perhaps matches TRBD1 (6 bases). Trimming removed 6 bases at V and 6 bases at J, with 18 bases between. The length of the CDR3 is 15 residues. In germline, CDR1 is LNHDA, CDR2 SQIVND (reference sequence). CDR3 loop: CASSYLVKGVNEQFF. The CDR3 bases are TGTGCCAGTAGCTACCTCGTGAAGGGGGTCAATGAGCAGTTCTTC.

J is TRBJ1-6 and V is TRBV27; tentatively, D is TRBD1 (5 bases). CDR1 and CDR2 from the germline V gene are MNHEY and SMNVEV (reference sequence). Trimming cost V 4 bases and J 3 bases, with 16 bases left between them. CDR3 length equals 17 residues. The DNA of the CDR3 is TGTGCCAGCAGTTCCCCAGGGATGGGGGGCTATAATTCACCCCTCCACTTT. Residues: CASSSPGMGGYNSPLHF.

This chain links TRBV12-5 with TRBJ1-4; the D gene is possibly TRBD1 (6 bases). The CDR3 has 14 residues. Germline lookup yields CDR1 LGHNT and CDR2 FRNRAP. The V gene lost 4 bases and the J gene lost 3 bases, with 9 bases spanning the gap. Written as DNA, the CDR3 is TGTGCTAGTGGTTGGGGACAACCTAATGAAAAACTGTTTTTT. Protein: CASGWGQPNEKLFF.

This chain links TRBV7-8 with TRBJ1-6, with D unresolved. V was trimmed by 4 bases and J by 16 bases, leaving 17 bases between them. The germline CDR1 and CDR2 sequences are SGHVS and FQNEAQ. This CDR3 contains 13 residues. The CDR3 region has the DNA TGTGCCAGCAGCTCCGATAGGACGGATTCTCTCCACTTT. It yields the protein CASSSDRTDSLHF.

The J gene is TRBJ1-1, the V gene TRBV19; the D is unclear. V was shortened by 7 bases and J by 3 bases, with 9 bases between the two germline ends. CDR3 length equals 12 residues. Germline CDR1 is LNHDA and CDR2 is SQIVND (reference sequence). The CDR3 loop is CASNFPDTEAFF. DNA for the CDR3: TGTGCCAGTAACTTTCCAGACACTGAAGCTTTCTTT.

The chain has TRBV29-1 and TRBJ1-2; TRBD1 is a possible D gene (5 bases). The CDR3 covers 12 residues. V was cut by 4 bases and J by 5 bases, with 11 bases left in between. Looked up from germline, CDR1 is SQVTM and CDR2 is ANQGSEA. CDR3 loop: CSVARDEYGYTF. The CDR3 nucleotides read TGCAGCGTTGCCAGGGACGAGTATGGCTACACCTTC.

The V call is TRBV30, the J call TRBJ1-4, with 8 bases aligning to TRBD1. V shed 5 bases, J shed 5 bases, and the junction held 10 bases outside the gene matches. The CDR3 covers 15 residues. Germline V gene lookup returns CDR1 GTSNPN and CDR2 SVGIG (reference sequence). The CDR3 DNA is TGTGCCTGGGCGGCAGGGGGCTACAAAAATGAAAAACTGTTTTTT. Its protein is CAWAAGGYKNEKLFF.

V usage is TRBV28 and J usage is TRBJ1-2, with a weak D call TRBD1 (6 bases). Trimming removed 2 bases from V and 5 bases from J, with 12 bases in between. Germline CDR1 is MDHEN and CDR2 is SYDVKM. This CDR3 comprises 14 residues. In nucleotides, the CDR3 is TGTGCCAGCAGTTTAGAGCAGGGGCAGTATGGCTACACCTTC. This sequence encodes CASSLEQGQYGYTF.

This chain links TRBV11-2 with TRBJ1-6; D might be TRBD1 (5 bases). CDR3 size: 18 residues. The V and J ends lost 6 bases and 8 bases respectively, with 26 bases between them. In germline, CDR1 is SGHAT, CDR2 FQNNGV. CDR3 amino acids: CASRPPPIAGLRDSPLHF. In nucleotides, the CDR3 is TGTGCCAGCAGGCCTCCCCCCATAGCGGGGCTTCGGGATTCACCCCTCCACTTT.

The J gene is TRBJ1-4, the V gene TRBV19, with TRBD1 identical over 9 bases. Per germline, CDR1 LNHDA and CDR2 SQIVND (reference sequence). Trimming cost V 5 bases and J 11 bases; bases outside gene matches: 3. This CDR3 has 12 amino acids. The CDR3 spells CASSFDRGKLFF. CDR3 DNA: TGTGCCAGTAGTTTCGACAGGGGGAAACTGTTTTTT.

The J gene is TRBJ1-5, the V gene TRBV15; 12 nucleotides line up with TRBD1. J gave up 7 bases and V 1 base, and 5 bases lay outside the gene matches. This CDR3 is built from 16 residues. Germline assignment: CDR1 LNHNV and CDR2 YYDKDF (reference sequence). CDR3 residues: CATSRAPGTGGQPQHF. The CDR3 DNA is TGTGCCACCAGCAGAGCCCCCGGGACAGGGGGCCAGCCCCAGCATTTT.

V and J are TRBV10-3 and TRBJ1-6; D gene ambiguous. The CDR3 is 12 amino acids. The V end was cut by 3 bases, the J end by 10 bases, with 7 bases between. Germline-derived CDR1 and CDR2 are ENHRY and SYGVKD. CDR3 sequence reads: CAISEPRSPLHF. The CDR3 DNA sequence: TGTGCCATCAGTGAACCCAGATCACCCCTCCACTTT.

The chain has TRBV5-1 and TRBJ1-5, with 10 nucleotides matching TRBD1. The length of the CDR3 is 14 residues. V gave up 0 bases and J gave up 7 bases; unmatched junction bases: 1. CDR1 SGHRS and CDR2 YFSETQ come from the germline V gene. The CDR3 here is CASSLGDRGQPQHF. Here the CDR3 DNA reads TGCGCCAGCAGCTTGGGGGACAGGGGCCAGCCCCAGCATTTT.

The chain couples TRBV18 to TRBJ1-3; TRBD1 matches at 10 bases. Unmatched junction bases numbered 12, after V lost 6 bases and J lost 1 base. The CDR3 is 18 amino acids. Germline V CDR1 and CDR2: KGHSH, LQKENI. DNA of the CDR3: TGTGCCAGCTCCCCGGGACAGGGGCTCCCAGCATCTGGAAACACCATATATTTT. The encoded protein is CASSPGQGLPASGNTIYF.

V is TRBV12-3 or TRBV12-4 and J is TRBJ2-7, with D uncertain. This CDR3 is built from 13 residues. V was clipped by 3 bases and J by 2 bases, with 8 bases between them. The CDR3 coding sequence is TGTGCCAGCAGTTTCGGAAAGGCCTACGAGCAGTACTTC. It codes for CASSFGKAYEQYF.

The chain is built from TRBV27 and TRBJ2-1; D possibly corresponds to TRBD2 (5 bases). With 5 bases removed from V and 8 bases from J, the gap between germline ends came to 19 bases. CDR3 length: 15 amino acids. Germline assignment: CDR1 MNHEY and CDR2 SMNVEV (reference sequence). The CDR3 reads CASSTRYIGGYEQFF. CDR3 DNA: TGTGCCAGCAGTACCCGGTACATCGGAGGCTATGAGCAGTTCTTC.

The chain recombines TRBV30 with TRBJ1-6, with no clear D. Trimming shortened V by 4 bases and J by 8 bases, and 15 bases separated the two germline ends. Germline CDR1 GTSNPN, CDR2 SVGIG (reference sequence). The CDR3 contains 14 residues. The DNA of the CDR3 is TGTGCCTGGACCATCGCGGGCACATATTCACCCCTCCACTTT. The encoded protein is CAWTIAGTYSPLHF.

The chain combines TRBV19 with TRBJ1-2, with TRBD1 matching over 7 bases. This CDR3 has 21 residues. Germline V lookup: CDR1 LNHDA, CDR2 SQIVND (reference sequence). V shed 3 bases, J shed 5 bases, and the junction held 27 bases outside the gene matches. CDR3 nucleotide sequence: TGTGCCAGTAGTATGCCCCGGACAGGTCCAGGCAACACCCTGGCTTCTTATGGCTACACCTTC. It yields the protein CASSMPRTGPGNTLASYGYTF.

J is TRBJ2-6 and V is TRBV6-5; D is perhaps TRBD2 (5 bases). Trimming shortened V by 9 bases and J by 1 base, and 7 bases separated the two germline ends. The CDR3 loop spans 13 amino acids. Germline loops: CDR1 MNHEY, CDR2 SVGAGI. CDR3 amino acids: CASRGSGANVLTF. CDR3 in DNA: TGTGCCAGTCGCGGGTCTGGGGCCAACGTCCTGACTTTC.

This chain connects TRBV5-1 to TRBJ2-3; TRBD2 matches at 7 bases. The V gene end was trimmed by 4 bases and the J gene end by 6 bases; junction bases not matched to a gene: 2. In germline, CDR1 is SGHRS, CDR2 YFSETQ. The CDR3 is 12 amino acids. The CDR3 coding sequence is TGCGCCAGCAGCCAAGCGGGGGATACGCAGTATTTT. Its translation: CASSQAGDTQYF. The whole variable domain, filled in from reference TRBV5-1 and TRBJ2-3, reads KAGVTQTPRYLIKTRGQQVTLSCSPISGHRSVSWYQQTPGQGLQFLFEYFSETQRNKGNFPGRFSGRQFSNSRSEMNVSTLELGDSALYLCASSQAGDTQYFGPGTRLTVL.

The CDR3 nucleotides read TGTGCCAGCAGCTACCTCGGGACAGGGGAAGAGACCCAGTACTTC. Amino acids: CASSYLGTGEETQYF. This sequence joins TRBV28 and TRBJ2-5, with 10 bases that match TRBD1. After removal of 6 bases from V and 3 bases from J, the junction contained 7 bases not matched to a gene. The CDR3 is 15 residues long. Germline CDR1 reads MDHEN; CDR2 reads SYDVKM.

The rearrangement joins TRBV28 to TRBJ1-2, with 7 nucleotides matching TRBD1. CDR1 and CDR2 from the germline V gene are MDHEN and SYDVKM. The CDR3 totals 14 residues. The V and J ends lost 4 bases and 12 bases, in that order; junction bases with no gene match: 14. The CDR3 coding sequence is TGTGCCAGCAGTTCCCCCCCAAGGGGGCGGTGGGACACCTTC. Translating gives CASSSPPRGRWDTF.

Of note for this clone: A junction boundary mismatches the germline segment, possibly from a read error. The chain has TRBV11-2 and TRBJ1-3; D gene unclear. CDR3 length: 18 residues. Germline lookup yields CDR1 SGHAT and CDR2 FQNNGV. Here the CDR3 reads CASSLDRSTGGSGNTIYF. The CDR3, as DNA: TGTGCCAGCAGCTTAGATCGGAGCACCGGAGGGTCTGGAAACACTATATATTTT.

The rearrangement uses TRBV7-9 and TRBJ2-7; 7 bases fit TRBD2. With 7 bases clipped from V and 1 base from J, the junction kept 7 bases outside the gene matches. The CDR3 loop spans 14 amino acids. Germline CDR1 SEHNR, CDR2 FQNEAQ (reference sequence). CDR3 protein: CASTSGGRSYEQYF. CDR3 coding DNA: TGTGCCAGCACCTCGGGCGGGAGATCCTACGAGCAGTACTTC. Combining the CDR3 with reference TRBV7-9 and TRBJ2-7 gives the whole variable domain DTGVSQNPRHKITKRGQNVTFRCDPISEHNRLYWYRQTLGQGPEFLTYFQNEAQLEKSRLLSDRFSAERPKGSFSTLEIQRTEQGDSAMYLCASTSGGRSYEQYFGPGTRLTVT.